This T cell receptor (beta chain) was obtained from a study of patients and donors after allogeneic stem cell transplantation. This CDR3 spans 14 amino acids. Deletions cut 4 bases from V and 1 base from J, with 9 bases between. Germline loops: CDR1 MNHEY, CDR2 SMNVEV (reference sequence). Each CDR3 protein is one row after TCRdb ran MiXCR on the RT-PCR reads. The data contain 800,000 to 1,000,000 distinct CDR3 sequences, roughly 18% of them seen just once; the ten biggest clones take up under 6.5%. The TCR comes from a human donor who was either an allogeneic HSCT recipient or a stem cell or donor lymphocyte infusion donor (not recorded which). It is not recorded whose cells these are; they may come from a transplant donor. The sample comprised blood, either unsorted or a sorted T cell fraction (not recorded which). This chain connects TRBV27 to TRBJ2-3; D could derive from TRBD1 or TRBD2 (5 bases each). The chain's CDR3 is CASSWGPGTDTQYF. The CDR3 bases are TGTGCCAGCAGTTGGGGACCGGGCACAGATACGCAGTATTTT.